A selection of T cell receptor beta chains follows, all from one sample in a study of CD8+ T cells in alopecia areata. Data came from immunoSEQ multiplex PCR; TCRdb stores just in-frame clones and leaves some out. The table includes 100,000 to 150,000 clones, approximately 60% detected once. The sample was CD4+ T cells sorted from blood, taken at week 4, from a patient treated with tofacitinib. The receptors here all came from a human donor with alopecia areata. CDR3s leave out the opening cysteine and the closing phenylalanine or tryptophan. D genes are given only for firm matches. A clone size is listed for some rows: how often the clone was seen (once, few, many), or a class if it is expanded.

v_gene	d_gene	abundance	j_gene	CDR3aa
TRBV29-1	-	-	TRBJ1-2	SVGQDYGYT
TRBV7-2	-	few	TRBJ2-5	ASSPGAYQETQY
TRBV7-9	-	-	TRBJ2-5	ASSLGGTDRPQETQY
TRBV6-5	-	few	TRBJ2-7	ASRGGTYEQY
TRBV7-3	TRBD1	-	TRBJ2-5	ASSSQGVGETQY
TRBV27	TRBD1	-	TRBJ1-5	ASRSGGRSNQPQH
TRBV29-1	TRBD1	once	TRBJ2-5	SVGQGETQY
TRBV30	TRBD2	-	TRBJ2-1	AWSVLLIGRGTSGVPDEQF
TRBV30	TRBD1	few	TRBJ2-5	AWSSGTALETQY
TRBV5-6	-	-	TRBJ2-1	ASSRGVVQF
TRBV7-2	-	few	TRBJ1-3	ASSLSGNTIY
TRBV15	-	-	TRBJ2-7	ATSRTGTYEQY
TRBV6-5	-	many	TRBJ2-3	ASRRDNTDTQY
TRBV6-7	-	-	TRBJ1-6	ASSYRVEGKNLESPLH
TRBV28	-	-	TRBJ1-4	ASSRSGTQNEKLF
TRBV29-1	-	-	TRBJ2-2	SVESGDDTGELF
TRBV6-6	TRBD1	-	TRBJ2-7	ASSRGSTGSMDEQY
TRBV27	-	-	TRBJ2-7	ASSFKGGLYEQY
TRBV7-6	-	-	TRBJ2-3	ASSPQGGTDTQY
TRBV2	-	few	TRBJ2-5	ASSEREVGETQY
TRBV28	-	few	TRBJ1-2	ASSPGREYGYT
TRBV6-5	-	-	TRBJ2-5	ASSTIGVAGTQY
TRBV29-1	TRBD2	-	TRBJ2-5	SAHSSGVRETQY
TRBV5-6	-	-	TRBJ1-2	ASSLGPSSNYGYT
TRBV5-4	TRBD1	-	TRBJ2-7	ASSLVSASGGDYEQY
TRBV5-1	-	few	TRBJ2-3	ASSFREGADTQY
TRBV19	TRBD2	many	TRBJ2-7	ASSSRTSGATYEQY
TRBV4-1	-	-	TRBJ2-7	ASSQDRISYEQY
TRBV29-1	-	-	TRBJ1-2	SVEDRTGRGYT
TRBV4-1	-	few	TRBJ1-6	ASSQDFVSGGSPLH
TRBV5-4	TRBD2	-	TRBJ2-7	ASSSGTSGSYEQY
TRBV2	-	-	TRBJ1-6	ASNNGPAGSPLH
TRBV7-9	-	-	TRBJ1-2	ASSPGHVADYGYT
TRBV30	-	-	TRBJ2-3	AWTARDTQY
TRBV9	-	-	TRBJ1-6	ASREGSSYTSPLH
TRBV29-1	-	few	TRBJ1-4	SVGRSRNEKLF
TRBV29-1	-	few	TRBJ2-5	SVDWDTQWTQY
TRBV2	-	-	TRBJ2-5	ASSELLAGETQY
TRBV27	TRBD1	-	TRBJ2-7	ASSPRTAGTGV
TRBV4-3	TRBD1	-	TRBJ1-2	ASSQGQFANYGYT
TRBV27	-	few	TRBJ2-7	ASSLSTQGYEQY
TRBV5-4	TRBD2	-	TRBJ2-3	ASSSTWTSSDTQY
TRBV30	TRBD1	-	TRBJ1-4	AWSWDRPLSGLYQSREKLF
TRBV15	-	-	TRBJ2-1	ATSRSDWQF
TRBV10-3	-	few	TRBJ1-2	AGGGTLNYGYT
TRBV29-1	-	few	TRBJ2-2	SVVRGSLNTGELF
TRBV7-9	TRBD2	few	TRBJ2-1	ASSRALAGSYNEQF
TRBV9	TRBD2	-	TRBJ2-5	ASSPTSERGETQY
TRBV29-1	-	-	TRBJ2-5	SVTRGGQETQY
TRBV5-1	-	-	TRBJ2-2	ASSLEATIRELF
TRBV4-1	TRBD2	-	TRBJ2-4	ASSQGMVGGITKNIQY
TRBV5-6	TRBD1	few	TRBJ1-5	ASSLLTGQSQPQH
TRBV20-1	-	-	TRBJ2-1	SGSSYNEQF
TRBV10-3	-	few	TRBJ2-5	AISGDGGGAQETQY
TRBV30	TRBD1	-	TRBJ2-3	AWRLRDRLNITDTQY
TRBV29-1	TRBD2	-	TRBJ2-2	SVGGLAENTGELF
TRBV4-2	TRBD2	-	TRBJ2-1	ASSQARGGSYNEQF
TRBV25-1	-	few	TRBJ1-2	ASSESLISRYGYT
TRBV30	TRBD2	-	TRBJ2-7	AWTPGLASHEQY
TRBV29-1	-	-	TRBJ1-1	SVDGGGPNTEAF